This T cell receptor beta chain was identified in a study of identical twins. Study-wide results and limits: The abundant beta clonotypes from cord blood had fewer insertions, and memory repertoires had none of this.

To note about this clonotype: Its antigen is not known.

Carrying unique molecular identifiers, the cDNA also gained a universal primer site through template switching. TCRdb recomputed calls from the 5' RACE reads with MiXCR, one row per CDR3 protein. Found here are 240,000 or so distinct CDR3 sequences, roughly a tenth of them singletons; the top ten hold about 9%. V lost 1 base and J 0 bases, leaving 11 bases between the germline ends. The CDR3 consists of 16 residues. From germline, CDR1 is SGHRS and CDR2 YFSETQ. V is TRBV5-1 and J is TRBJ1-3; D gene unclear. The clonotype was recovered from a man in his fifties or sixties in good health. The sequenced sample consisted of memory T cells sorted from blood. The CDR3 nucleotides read TGCGCCAGCAGCTTGCAGTTTATCGGCTCTGGAAACACCATATATTTT. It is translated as CASSLQFIGSGNTIYF.